This TCR beta chain was retrieved from a study of cytomegalovirus exposure and HLA in healthy donors. Across the whole study: Early on, a data release was issued that held roughly 86 million unique TCRs from HLA-typed donors.

As regards this clone: Its antigen remains unidentified.

This CDR3 contains 12 residues. The germline CDR1 and CDR2 sequences are GTSNPN and SVGIG (reference sequence). V shed 1 base and J shed 9 bases, with 11 bases lying between them. Overall study results and limits: Using the classifier, cytomegalovirus status was reportedly diagnosed with high specificity and sensitivity.

This PCR relied on a set of 60 Vbeta primers and 13 Jbeta primers. The table came from immunoSEQ multiplex PCR; TCRdb's copy has only in-frame clones and leaves some out. This sample has roughly 120,000 clones, with over 80% found just once. The sequencing sample was made of PBMCs. The chain joins TRBV30 to TRBJ2-3; TRBD2 might be the D (5 bases). The source is a man aged 50 or older in good health and CMV-seronegative. CDR3 DNA: TGTGCCTGGAGTGCGGGGTCGGAAACGCAGTATTTT. Its translation is CAWSAGSETQYF.